Sequencing of this TCR beta chain was carried out in a study of CD8 T cells in ankylosing spondylitis. Library preparation for TCR beta used quantitative 5'-RACE with molecular barcodes. Each CDR3 protein is one row after TCRdb ran MiXCR on the 5' RACE reads. The sample contains over 60,000 distinct CDR3 sequences, roughly 5% of which appear only once. The CDR3 sequence is 15 residues long. Findings and limits, study-wide: Reportedly, matched ankylosing spondylitis synovial fluid was significantly enriched for disease-linked clones. Some motif variants had been reported before (in reactive arthritis synovial fluid and blood). A TCR beta motif of eight or nine highly homologous variants seemed to mark ankylosing spondylitis blood.

This clonotype has ten or more counts. The antigen remains undetermined. The V gene is TRBV21-1, the J gene TRBJ1-1; the D call of TRBD1 is as the table states it, not checked on the DNA. TRBV21-1 is a pseudogene locus. The sequenced material came from blood, either unsorted or a sorted T cell fraction (not recorded which). The origin of this receptor is a male donor with ankylosing spondylitis or in good health (not recorded which). Here the CDR3 DNA reads TGTGCCAGCAGCGCTCGATTGGACAGGGGGTCTGAAGCTTTCTTT. It yields the protein CASSARLDRGSEAFF.